The clone carrying this TCR beta chain was counted a single time. This sample was included in a study of T cell responses to AZD1222 COVID-19 vaccine. Data came from immunoSEQ multiplex PCR; TCRdb stores just in-frame clones and leaves some out. The sample contains around 160,000 clones, about 93% of which appear only once. Per germline, CDR1 SEHNR and CDR2 FQNEAQ (reference sequence). CDR3 size: 13 residues. V was pared by 5 bases and J by 4 bases, with 12 bases between. This TCR was recovered from an adult in good health. The sequences come from peripheral blood, collected on day 0 of MenACWY control vaccination. This chain connects TRBV7-9 to TRBJ2-7; a weak D match, TRBD1 (5 bases). The CDR3 DNA reads TGTGCCAGCAGCCCAGGGTCCGGGTACGAGCAGTACTTC. Protein: CASSPGSGYEQYF. The entire variable domain, with the rest obtained from reference TRBV7-9 and TRBJ2-7, is as follows: DTGVSQNPRHKITKRGQNVTFRCDPISEHNRLYWYRQTLGQGPEFLTYFQNEAQLEKSRLLSDRFSAERPKGSFSTLEIQRTEQGDSAMYLCASSPGSGYEQYFGPGTRLTVT.